This T cell receptor (beta chain) came from a study of blood T cell repertoires in COVID-19. Study summary: COVID-19 samples from acute and convalescent phases originated in the United States, Italy and Spain. From T cells, B-cell-depleted T cells, or PBMCs came the material, which was cDNA or gDNA.

Study processing details: Amplification with reference gene primers provided the estimates of nucleated cell counts. Assay: immunoSEQ multiplex PCR; the TCRdb copy retains only in-frame clones and omits some. Clone size and V and J calls were adopted from that table, with D and trimming inferred from the DNA. This table has some 98,000 clones, roughly 79% appearing once. CDR1 KGHSH and CDR2 LQKENI come from the germline V gene. CDR3 length: 13 residues. V was clipped by 6 bases and J by 6 bases; unmatched bases: 7. In its sample, this clone was seen once. Material: peripheral blood. The chain employs TRBV18 and TRBJ1-1, with 7 bases fitting TRBD1. The receptor's source is a man in his 70s with acute or convalescent COVID-19. CDR3 DNA: TGTGCCAGCTCGCCGGACAGGCCCCCTGAAGCTTTCTTT. It specifies CASSPDRPPEAFF.